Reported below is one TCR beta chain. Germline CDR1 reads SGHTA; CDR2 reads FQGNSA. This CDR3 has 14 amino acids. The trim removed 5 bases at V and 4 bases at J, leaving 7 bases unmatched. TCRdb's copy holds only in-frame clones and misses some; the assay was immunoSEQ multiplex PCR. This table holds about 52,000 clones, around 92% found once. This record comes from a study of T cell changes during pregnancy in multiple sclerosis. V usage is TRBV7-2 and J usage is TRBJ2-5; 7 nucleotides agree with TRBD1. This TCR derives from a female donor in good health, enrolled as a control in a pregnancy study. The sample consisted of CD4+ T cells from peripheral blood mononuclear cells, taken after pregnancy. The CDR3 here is CASSPGQRRETQYF. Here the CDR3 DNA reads TGTGCCAGCAGCCCGGGACAGAGACGAGAGACCCAGTACTTC.